The sequence of this T cell receptor beta chain was determined in a study of CD8 T cells in Susac syndrome. This CDR3 comprises 13 residues. Trimming removed 6 bases at V and 8 bases at J, with 11 bases between. CDR1 is MNHEY, CDR2 SMNVEV, per germline (reference sequence). cDNA came from around 0.5 to 1 ug RNA primed by random hexamers. Each CDR3 protein gets one entry after TCRdb re-called the immunoSEQ multiplex PCR reads with MiXCR. This table holds some 200,000 distinct CDR3 sequences, almost 96% found once. The V call is TRBV27, the J call TRBJ1-6, with no clear D. The clonotype was recovered from a human donor with Susac syndrome. The sample consisted of CD4+ T cells from PBMCs. The CDR3 region has the DNA TGTGCCAGCAGACCCCGTGGAGATTCACCCCTCCACTTT. Translated: CASRPRGDSPLHF.